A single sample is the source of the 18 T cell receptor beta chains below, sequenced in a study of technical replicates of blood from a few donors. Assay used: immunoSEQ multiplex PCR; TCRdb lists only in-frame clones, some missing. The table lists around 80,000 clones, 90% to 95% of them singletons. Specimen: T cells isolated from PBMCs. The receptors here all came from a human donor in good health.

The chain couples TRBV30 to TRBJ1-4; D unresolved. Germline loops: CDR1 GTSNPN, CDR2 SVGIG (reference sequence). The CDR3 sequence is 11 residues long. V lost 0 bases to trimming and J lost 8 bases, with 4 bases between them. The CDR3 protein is CAWSVGEKLFF. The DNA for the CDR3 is TGTGCCTGGAGTGTCGGGGAAAAACTGTTTTTT.

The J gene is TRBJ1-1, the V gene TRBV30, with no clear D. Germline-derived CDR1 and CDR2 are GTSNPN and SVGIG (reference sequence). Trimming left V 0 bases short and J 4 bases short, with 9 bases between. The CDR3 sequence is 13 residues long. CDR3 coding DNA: TGTGCCTGGAGTGTACTAGGGAGCACTGAAGCTTTCTTT. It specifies CAWSVLGSTEAFF.

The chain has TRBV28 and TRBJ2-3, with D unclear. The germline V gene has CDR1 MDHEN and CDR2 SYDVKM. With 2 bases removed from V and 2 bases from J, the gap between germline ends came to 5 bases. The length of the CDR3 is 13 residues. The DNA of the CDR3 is TGTGCCAGCAGTTTAGGCAACACAGATACGCAGTATTTT. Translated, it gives CASSLGNTDTQYF.

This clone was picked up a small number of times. Here the CDR3 reads CASSLAGGGNTEAFF. The CDR3 DNA is TGTGCCAGCAGCTTAGCAGGGGGCGGGAACACTGAAGCTTTCTTT. V and J are TRBV7-3 and TRBJ1-1, with 8 nucleotides matching TRBD1. The germline gives CDR1 SGHTA, CDR2 FQGTGA. The CDR3 spans 15 residues. V lost 2 bases and J lost 1; bases outside the gene matches: 3.

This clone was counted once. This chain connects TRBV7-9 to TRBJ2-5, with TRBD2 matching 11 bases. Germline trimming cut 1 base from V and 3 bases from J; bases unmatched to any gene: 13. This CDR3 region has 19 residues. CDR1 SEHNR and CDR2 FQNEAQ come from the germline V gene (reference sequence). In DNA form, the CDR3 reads TGTGCCAGCAGCTTAGGTCGAATGACTAGCGGGATATCAGAAGAGACCCAGTACTTC. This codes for CASSLGRMTSGISEETQYF.

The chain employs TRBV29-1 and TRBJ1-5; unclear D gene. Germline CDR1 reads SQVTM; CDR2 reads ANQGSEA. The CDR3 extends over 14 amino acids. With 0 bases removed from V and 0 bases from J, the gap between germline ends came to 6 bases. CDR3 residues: CSVEDGDSNQPQHF. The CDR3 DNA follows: TGCAGCGTTGAAGACGGAGATAGCAATCAGCCCCAGCATTTT.

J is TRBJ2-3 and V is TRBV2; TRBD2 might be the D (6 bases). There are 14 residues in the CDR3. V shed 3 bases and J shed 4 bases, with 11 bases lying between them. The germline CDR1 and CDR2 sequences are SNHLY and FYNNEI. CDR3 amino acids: CASSEGRDSDTQYF. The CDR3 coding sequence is TGTGCCAGCAGTGAGGGCAGGGACTCAGATACGCAGTATTTT.

CDR3 amino acids: CASSGQDILTTEAFF. The CDR3 DNA is TGCGCCAGCAGCGGGCAAGACATACTTACGACTGAAGCTTTCTTT. The chain employs TRBV5-1 and TRBJ1-1; D is undetermined. This CDR3 has 15 residues. V was pared by 4 bases and J by 5 bases, with 18 bases between. The germline gives CDR1 SGHRS, CDR2 YFSETQ.

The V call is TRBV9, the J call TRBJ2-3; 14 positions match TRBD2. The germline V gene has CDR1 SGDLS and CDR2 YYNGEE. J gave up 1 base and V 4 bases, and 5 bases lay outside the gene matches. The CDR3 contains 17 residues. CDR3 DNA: TGTGCCAGCAGCCTTCCGGGACTAGCGGGAGGCACAGATACGCAGTATTTT. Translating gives CASSLPGLAGGTDTQYF.

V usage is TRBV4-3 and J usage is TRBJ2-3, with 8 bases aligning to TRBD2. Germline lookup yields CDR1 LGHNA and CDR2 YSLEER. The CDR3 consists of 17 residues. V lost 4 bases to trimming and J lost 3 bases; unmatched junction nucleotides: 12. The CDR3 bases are TGCGCCAGCAGCCCCCTTTCAAGGGGGACTAGTACAGATACGCAGTATTTT. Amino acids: CASSPLSRGTSTDTQYF.

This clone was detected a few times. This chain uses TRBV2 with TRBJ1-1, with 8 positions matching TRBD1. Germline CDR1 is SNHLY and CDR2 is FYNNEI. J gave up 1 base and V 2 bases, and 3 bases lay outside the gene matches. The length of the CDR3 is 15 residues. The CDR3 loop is CASSERTGRNTEAFF. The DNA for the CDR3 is TGTGCCAGCAGTGAACGGACAGGGAGGAACACTGAAGCTTTCTTT.

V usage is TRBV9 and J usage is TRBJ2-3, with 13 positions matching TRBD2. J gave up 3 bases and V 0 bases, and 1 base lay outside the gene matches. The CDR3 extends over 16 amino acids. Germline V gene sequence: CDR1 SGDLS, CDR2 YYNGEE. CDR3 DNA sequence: TGTGCCAGCAGCGTAGGGACTAGCGGGAGAACAGATACGCAGTATTTT. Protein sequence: CASSVGTSGRTDTQYF.

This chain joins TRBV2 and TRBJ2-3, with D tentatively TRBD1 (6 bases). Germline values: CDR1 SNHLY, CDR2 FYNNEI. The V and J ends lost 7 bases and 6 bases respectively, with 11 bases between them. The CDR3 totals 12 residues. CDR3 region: CASNGGPDTQYF. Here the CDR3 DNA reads TGTGCCAGCAATGGGGGCCCCGATACGCAGTATTTT. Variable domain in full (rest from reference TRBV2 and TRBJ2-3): EPEVTQTPSHQVTQMGQEVILRCVPISNHLYFYWYRQILGQKVEFLVSFYNNEISEKSEIFDDQFSVERPDGSNFTLKIRSTKLEDSAMYFCASNGGPDTQYFGPGTRLTVL.

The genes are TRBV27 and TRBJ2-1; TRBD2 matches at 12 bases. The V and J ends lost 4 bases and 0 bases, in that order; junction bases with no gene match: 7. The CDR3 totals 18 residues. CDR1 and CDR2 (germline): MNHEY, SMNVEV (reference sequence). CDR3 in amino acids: CASSSRTSGKSSYNEQFF. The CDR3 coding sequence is TGTGCCAGCAGTTCGAGGACTAGCGGGAAAAGCTCCTACAATGAGCAGTTCTTC.

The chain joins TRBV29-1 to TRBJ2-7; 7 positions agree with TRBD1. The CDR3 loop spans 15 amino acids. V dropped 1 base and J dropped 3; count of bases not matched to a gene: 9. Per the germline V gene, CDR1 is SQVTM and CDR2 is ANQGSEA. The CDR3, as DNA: TGCAGCGTTGAAGTGTTCACAGGGGCTCGCTACGAGCAGTACTTC. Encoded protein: CSVEVFTGARYEQYF.

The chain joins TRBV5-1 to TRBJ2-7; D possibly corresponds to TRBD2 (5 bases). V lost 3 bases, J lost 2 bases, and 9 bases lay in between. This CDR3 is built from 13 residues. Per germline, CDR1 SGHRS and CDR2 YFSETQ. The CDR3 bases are TGCGCCAGCAGCTGGGTCGGGACCTACGAGCAGTACTTC. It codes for CASSWVGTYEQYF. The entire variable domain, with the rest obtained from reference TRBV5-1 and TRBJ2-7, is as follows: KAGVTQTPRYLIKTRGQQVTLSCSPISGHRSVSWYQQTPGQGLQFLFEYFSETQRNKGNFPGRFSGRQFSNSRSEMNVSTLELGDSALYLCASSWVGTYEQYFGPGTRLTVT.

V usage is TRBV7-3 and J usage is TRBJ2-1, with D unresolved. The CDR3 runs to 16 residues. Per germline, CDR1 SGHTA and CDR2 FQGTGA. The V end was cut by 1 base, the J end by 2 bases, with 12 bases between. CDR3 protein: CASSLSSGFPYNEQFF. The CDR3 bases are TGTGCCAGCAGCTTAAGTTCCGGGTTCCCCTACAATGAGCAGTTCTTC.

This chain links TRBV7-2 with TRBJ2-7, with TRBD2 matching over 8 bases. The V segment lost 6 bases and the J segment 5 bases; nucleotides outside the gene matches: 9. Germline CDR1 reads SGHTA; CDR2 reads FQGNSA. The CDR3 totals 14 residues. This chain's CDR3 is CASSRGTRFDEQYF. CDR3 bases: TGTGCCAGCAGTCGGGGGACTAGATTCGACGAGCAGTACTTC. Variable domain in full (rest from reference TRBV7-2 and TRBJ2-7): GAGVSQSPSNKVTEKGKDVELRCDPISGHTALYWYRQSLGQGLEFLIYFQGNSAPDKSGLPSDRFSAERTGGSVSTLTIQRTQQEDSAVYLCASSRGTRFDEQYFGPGTRLTVT.